This T cell receptor (beta chain) originates from a study of shared clonotypes between healthy human individuals. Study-wide findings and caveats: Generation probabilities of non-shared clonotypes were lower (relative to those shared by all four donors).

Method: immunoSEQ multiplex PCR; TCRdb's copy keeps in-frame clones and lacks some. The data show more than 400,000 clones, approximately 95% seen once. Recent acute infections and vaccinations were absent in the healthy HIV-negative adult donors. CD45RA-negative memory and CD45RA+ naive subsets were split from the CD4+ cells. This CDR3 is built from 17 residues. The V and J ends lost 2 bases and 8 bases, in that order; junction bases with no gene match: 12. Per germline, CDR1 GTSNPN and CDR2 SVGIG (reference sequence). Comment on this clone: Its specificity is unknown.

The gene calls are TRBV30 and TRBJ2-1; 13 positions match TRBD2. Source material: naive CD4+ T cells sorted from blood. The subset denotes: CD45RA+ positively selected. This receptor was obtained from a woman aged 30 to 39 in good health. The CDR3 DNA follows: TGTGCCTGGAGTCAGCTCAGGACTAGCGGGAGTCGAGATGAGCAGTTCTTC. It is translated as CAWSQLRTSGSRDEQFF.